These T cell receptor beta chains were read from a single sample in a study of blood T cell repertoires in COVID-19. The repertoire was sequenced with immunoSEQ multiplex PCR; TCRdb's copy has only in-frame clones and lacks some. This sample has approximately 140,000 clones; approximately 80% occur once, and the top ten carry under 2.5%. Sequencing was done on a sample of peripheral blood. These receptor sequences come from a man aged 70-80 years with acute or convalescent COVID-19. Both conserved end residues are part of each CDR3. D genes are given only for firm matches. Rows may omit the clone size; those that give it use once, few, many or a size class.

clone_size d_call j_call cdr3_length v_call cdr3_aa cdr3_nt
. . TRBJ1-1 16 TRBV7-8 CASSLAGRDKNTEAFF TGTGCCAGCAGCTTAGCCGGTCGGGACAAGAACACTGAAGCTTTCTTT
. TRBD2 TRBJ2-1 16 TRBV11-2 CASSLVVSGSLNEQFF TGTGCCAGCAGCTTAGTGGTTAGCGGGAGCCTCAATGAGCAGTTCTTC
. TRBD2 TRBJ2-1 15 TRBV7-3 CASSYRGLSYNEQFF TGTGCCAGCAGCTATCGGGGACTATCCTACAATGAGCAGTTCTTC
. TRBD1 TRBJ1-5 14 TRBV6-2/TRBV6-3 CASSRQGNYQPQHF TGTGCCAGCAGTAGACAGGGGAATTATCAGCCCCAGCATTTT
. TRBD1 TRBJ1-2 15 TRBV7-8 CASSSRGGGRNGYTF TGTGCCAGCAGCTCCCGTGGAGGGGGCCGTAATGGCTACACCTTC
. TRBD2 TRBJ2-1 17 TRBV19 CASTPRGTSGAYNEQFF TGTGCCAGTACCCCTAGGGGCACTAGCGGGGCCTACAATGAGCAGTTCTTC
. . TRBJ2-1 11 TRBV6-1 CASSDHYRQFF TGTGCCAGCAGTGACCACTATCGGCAGTTCTTC
few TRBD1 TRBJ2-7 16 TRBV19 CASSMFSAGTARMQYF TGTGCCAGTAGTATGTTCTCTGCCGGGACAGCCCGTATGCAGTACTTC
. . TRBJ1-6 16 TRBV5-1 CASSLEGGSYNSPLHF TGCGCCAGCAGCTTGGAAGGGGGCTCCTATAATTCACCCCTCCACTTT
. TRBD1 TRBJ1-5 15 TRBV28 CASSYRTGGNQPQHF TGTGCCAGCAGTTACCGAACAGGGGGCAATCAGCCCCAGCATTTT
. TRBD1 TRBJ1-4 16 TRBV14 CASSQRQGGGAEKLFF TGTGCCAGCAGCCAGAGACAGGGAGGAGGTGCTGAAAAACTGTTTTTT
. . TRBJ2-7 16 TRBV28 CASSITTGEAIYEQYF TGTGCCAGCAGTATAACTACAGGGGAGGCGATCTACGAGCAGTACTTC
. TRBD2 TRBJ2-1 18 TRBV24-1 CATATDPSGGVAWNEQFF TGTGCCACAGCGACTGATCCCAGCGGGGGGGTTGCTTGGAATGAGCAGTTCTTC
. TRBD2 TRBJ2-7 17 TRBV7-9 CASSSSPSGEHSYEQYF TGTGCCAGCAGCTCCTCTCCTAGCGGGGAGCATTCCTACGAGCAGTACTTC
once TRBD1 TRBJ2-3 13 TRBV29-1 CSVGDRAADTQYF TGCAGCGTTGGGGACAGGGCTGCAGATACGCAGTATTTT
once TRBD2 TRBJ2-3 16 TRBV7-2 CASSWRLAGEGDTQYF TGTGCCAGCAGCTGGAGGCTAGCGGGAGAGGGAGATACGCAGTATTTT